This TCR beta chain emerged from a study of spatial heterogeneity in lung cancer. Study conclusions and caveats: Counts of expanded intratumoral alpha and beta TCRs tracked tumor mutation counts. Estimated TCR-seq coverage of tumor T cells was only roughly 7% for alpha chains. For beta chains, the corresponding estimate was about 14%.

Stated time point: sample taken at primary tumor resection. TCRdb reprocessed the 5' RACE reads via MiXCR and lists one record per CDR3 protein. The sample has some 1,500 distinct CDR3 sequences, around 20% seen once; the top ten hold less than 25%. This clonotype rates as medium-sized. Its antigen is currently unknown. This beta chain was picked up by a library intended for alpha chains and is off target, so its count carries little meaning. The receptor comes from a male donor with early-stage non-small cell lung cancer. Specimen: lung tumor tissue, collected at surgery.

The CDR3, as DNA: TGCAGTGCTACCGCTATACGGGAGTACCACAATGAGCAGTTCTTC. Its protein is CSATAIREYHNEQFF. The chain employs TRBV20-1 and TRBJ2-1; TRBD2 might be the D (6 bases). This CDR3 region has 15 residues. V shed 4 bases and J shed 5 bases, with 18 bases lying between them. Germline assignment: CDR1 DFQATT and CDR2 SNEGSKA (reference sequence).